One and the same sample provided the 18 T cell receptor beta chains below, sequenced in a study of cytomegalovirus exposure and HLA in healthy donors. Use of 60 Vbeta and 13 Jbeta primers characterized the PCR. Sequencing used immunoSEQ multiplex PCR; TCRdb keeps in-frame clones, though not all of them. The sample has around 65,000 clones, 68% seen once. Material for sequencing was PBMCs. The source is a man aged 35 to 55 in good health and CMV-seropositive.

The CDR3 DNA is TGCGCCAGCAGCCATCCCCCTACAACAGGGCGACGCTCCTACGAGCAGTACTTC. Translation: CASSHPPTTGRRSYEQYF. The rearrangement links TRBV4-3 to TRBJ2-5; tentatively, D is TRBD1 (6 bases). Near its end, the DNA agrees better with TRBJ2-7, so the J call may be wrong. Germline V gene sequence: CDR1 LGHNA, CDR2 YSLEER. This CDR3 has 18 amino acids.

Only a few counts were recorded for this clone. V is TRBV13 and J is TRBJ2-7, with a tentative D call TRBD2 (7 bases). V lost 6 bases, J lost 2 bases, and 17 bases lay in between. Germline values: CDR1 PRHDT, CDR2 FYEKMQ (reference sequence). This CDR3 is built from 15 residues. CDR3 in amino acids: CASSGEGGRTYEQYF. CDR3 in DNA: TGTGCCAGCAGTGGGGAGGGGGGGCGGACCTACGAGCAGTACTTC.

The rearrangement joins TRBV27 to TRBJ2-3, with TRBD2 matching 12 bases. Germline CDR1 and CDR2: MNHEY and SMNVEV (reference sequence). V gave up 6 bases and J gave up 4 bases; unmatched junction bases: 5. The CDR3 totals 15 residues. This CDR3 reads CASSTLAGGPDTQYF. The CDR3 DNA reads TGTGCCAGCAGCACACTAGCGGGGGGCCCAGATACGCAGTATTTT.

The sample holds a few counts of this clone. The chain couples TRBV5-1 to TRBJ2-5; perhaps TRBD1 as D (6 bases). Trimming removed 0 bases at V and 3 bases at J, with 9 bases between. CDR1 SGHRS and CDR2 YFSETQ come from the germline V gene. The CDR3 covers 14 residues. CDR3 protein: CASSLGGGEETQYF. The DNA of the CDR3 is TGCGCCAGCAGCTTGGGTGGGGGCGAAGAGACCCAGTACTTC.

This clone was detected once. The chain combines TRBV13 with TRBJ1-2; 7 nucleotides line up with TRBD1. Germline V lookup: CDR1 PRHDT, CDR2 FYEKMQ (reference sequence). After removal of 5 bases from V and 7 bases from J, the junction contained 10 bases not matched to a gene. The CDR3 is made up of 14 amino acids. Here the CDR3 DNA reads TGTGCCAGCAGCGCTCGACAGGGCCAGAGTGGCTACACCTTC. Protein sequence: CASSARQGQSGYTF.

The sample holds a few counts of this clone. The J gene is TRBJ2-7, the V gene TRBV10-3, with D possibly TRBD1 on 5 matching bases. V lost 3 bases and J 4 bases, leaving 16 bases between the germline ends. CDR3 length: 15 amino acids. In germline, CDR1 is ENHRY, CDR2 SYGVKD. CDR3 amino acids: CAISDGGTRAYEQYF. Here the CDR3 DNA reads TGTGCCATCAGTGATGGCGGAACCAGGGCTTACGAGCAGTACTTC.

The rearrangement joins TRBV6-5 to TRBJ1-2, with TRBD1 matching 7 bases. The V gene end was trimmed by 2 bases and the J gene end by 8 bases; junction bases not matched to a gene: 5. In germline, CDR1 is MNHEY, CDR2 SVGAGI. The CDR3 has 13 residues. This CDR3 reads CASSYPTGYGYTF. CDR3 DNA sequence: TGTGCCAGCAGTTACCCGACAGGGTACGGCTACACCTTC.

The chain recombines TRBV19 with TRBJ1-1, with 10 nucleotides matching TRBD1. The CDR3 loop spans 17 amino acids. Germline trimming cut 1 base from V and 5 bases from J; bases unmatched to any gene: 10. Germline V lookup: CDR1 LNHDA, CDR2 SQIVND (reference sequence). The CDR3 DNA follows: TGTGCCAGTAGTATAGGCCCGGGACAGGGGCTCAGGACTGAAGCTTTCTTT. Protein sequence: CASSIGPGQGLRTEAFF.

The rearrangement uses TRBV11-2 and TRBJ2-2; 9 positions agree with TRBD1. V lost 5 bases and J lost 7; bases outside the gene matches: 11. The CDR3 contains 16 residues. Germline assignment: CDR1 SGHAT and CDR2 FQNNGV. The CDR3 reads CASSPIGQGIGGELFF. As DNA, the CDR3 is TGTGCCAGCAGCCCTATAGGACAGGGGATCGGCGGGGAGCTGTTTTTT.

This chain joins TRBV6-1 and TRBJ2-7, with 7 bases lining up with TRBD1. Germline-derived CDR1 and CDR2 are MNHNS and SASEGT. This CDR3 is built from 13 residues. Trimming at V came to 7 bases and at J to 3 bases, leaving 6 bases not matched to a gene. The CDR3 sequence: CASTPGQIYEQYF. CDR3 in DNA: TGTGCCAGCACCCCGGGACAGATCTACGAGCAGTACTTC.

The V and J genes are TRBV15 and TRBJ1-5; a weak D match, TRBD1 (5 bases). Trimming pared 2 bases from V and 3 bases from J, leaving 11 bases between. CDR1 and CDR2 from the germline V gene are LNHNV and YYDKDF (reference sequence). The CDR3 covers 15 residues. The CDR3, as DNA: TGTGCCACCAGCAGAAAGACAGTGAACAATCAGCCCCAGCATTTT. Protein sequence: CATSRKTVNNQPQHF.

The chain combines TRBV30 with TRBJ2-5; 9 positions agree with TRBD1. The CDR3 runs 13 residues. V was pared by 8 bases and J by 6 bases, with 10 bases of the junction left unmatched. Germline V gene data show CDR1 as GTSNPN and CDR2 as SVGIG (reference sequence). CDR3 in DNA: TGTGCCATCGACAGGGGGAGTGGAAAGACCCAGTACTTC. It codes for CAIDRGSGKTQYF.

This chain uses TRBV6-1 with TRBJ1-5, with D maybe TRBD1 (5 bases). The germline gives CDR1 MNHNS, CDR2 SASEGT. CDR3 length: 13 amino acids. V gave up 6 bases and J gave up 11 bases, with 17 bases separating them. The CDR3 reads CASRNPGGGAQHF. In nucleotides, the CDR3 is TGTGCCAGCAGGAACCCGGGGGGAGGGGCCCAGCATTTT.

This chain uses TRBV19 with TRBJ2-7; 10 positions match TRBD2. Trimming took 5 bases from V and 1 from J; bases not matched to a gene: 5. The V gene's germline CDR1 is LNHDA and CDR2 SQIVND (reference sequence). This CDR3 is 15 amino acids long. CDR3 in DNA: TGTGCCAGTAGTGCGTCTAGCGGGGGATCCTACGAGCAGTACTTC. It is translated as CASSASSGGSYEQYF.

The rearrangement joins TRBV21-1 to TRBJ2-7; the table's TRBD1 call for D was not verified on the DNA. TRBV21-1 is designated a pseudogene. The length of the CDR3 is 15 residues. The CDR3 DNA follows: TGTGCCAGCAGCAACCCCCTCTTACAGGGGACCGAGCAGTACTTC. This gives the protein CASSNPLLQGTEQYF.

In its sample, this clone was seen once. This chain joins TRBV10-3 and TRBJ2-7; TRBD2 matches at 9 bases. Germline CDR1 reads ENHRY; CDR2 reads SYGVKD. This CDR3 is built from 16 residues. The ends lost 2 bases at V and 2 bases at J; junction bases unmatched: 7. The CDR3 nucleotides read TGTGCCATCAGTGAGCGAGGTGGCGGGGGGGCCTACGAGCAGTACTTC. This encodes CAISERGGGGAYEQYF.

This sequence joins TRBV12-5 and TRBJ1-5; TRBD1 aligns across 7 bases. Germline CDR1 LGHNT, CDR2 FRNRAP. V gave up 6 bases and J gave up 3 bases; unmatched junction bases: 5. The length of the CDR3 is 14 residues. In DNA, the CDR3 is TGTGCTAGTGGCCGGGGACAGTTCAATCAGCCCCAGCATTTT. Translated: CASGRGQFNQPQHF. The variable domain in full, with the rest retrieved from reference TRBV12-5 and TRBJ1-5, is DARVTQTPRHKVTEMGQEVTMRCQPILGHNTVFWYRQTMMQGLELLAYFRNRAPLDDSGMPKDRFSAEMPDATLATLKIQPSEPRDSAVYFCASGRGQFNQPQHFGDGTRLSIL.

This sequence joins TRBV7-2 and TRBJ2-2; 8 bases are shared with TRBD1. The CDR3 is 15 amino acids. V was clipped by 7 bases and J by 3 bases; unmatched bases: 7. Per germline, CDR1 SGHTA and CDR2 FQGNSA. CDR3 nucleotides: TGTGCCAGCAACAAAGGACAGGGCGACACCGGGGAGCTGTTTTTT. Its protein is CASNKGQGDTGELFF.